This T cell receptor beta chain originates from a study of T cell repertoires in cytomegalovirus infection. On the study more broadly: Evidence of both CMV infection and a matching HLA type came from public TCR beta signatures.

Germline V CDR1 and CDR2: DFQATT, SNEGSKA (reference sequence). The length of the CDR3 is 15 residues. V was pared by 0 bases and J by 0 bases, with 12 bases between. TCRdb recomputed calls from the reads with MiXCR, one row per CDR3 protein. This sample has 150,000 to 200,000 distinct CDR3 sequences; about 20% occur once, and the top ten carry around 3.1%. This clonotype was recorded a few times. Its antigen is as yet unknown. Overall study findings and caveats: The study found HLA-C-restricted CMV-specific TCR beta clonotypes dominating the ex vivo response. Frequencies of public TCR beta families were cumulated, and this identified carriers of CMV plus the relevant HLA.

The TCR originated in a human donor in good health (CMV status not recorded). Some clones in this sample may be carry-over from other donors' samples. The chain recombines TRBV20-1 with TRBJ2-7; D is perhaps TRBD1 (6 bases). Material for sequencing was PBMCs. Here the CDR3 reads CSARDQQGISYEQYF. For the CDR3, the DNA is TGCAGTGCTAGAGATCAGCAGGGGATCTCCTACGAGCAGTACTTC.